This passage covers 3 T cell receptor beta chains from one sample sequenced in a study of T-cell reconstitution after alpha-beta-depleted transplantation in children. Preparing the TCRbeta library involved the use of unique molecular identifiers. TCRdb reprocessed the PCR reads via MiXCR and lists one record per CDR3 protein. The sample lists some 340,000 distinct CDR3 sequences, 10% occurring once. Sequenced material: PBMCs from the stem cell graft donor, taken from the stem cell graft. These receptors all stem from a human donor who donated a stem cell graft to a child with acute lymphoblastic leukemia.

This clonotype has a handful of counts. The rearrangement uses TRBV11-2 and TRBJ2-5; TRBD2 is a possible D gene (7 bases). CDR3 length: 15 residues. Germline V gene lookup returns CDR1 SGHAT and CDR2 FQNNGV. The V and J ends lost 8 bases and 1 base respectively, with 17 bases between them. CDR3 in amino acids: CASGYAGARQETQYF. CDR3 DNA sequence: TGTGCCAGCGGGTATGCGGGGGCTCGCCAAGAGACCCAGTACTTC.

The genes are TRBV20-1 and TRBJ2-7; 7 nucleotides match TRBD2. Germline values: CDR1 DFQATT, CDR2 SNEGSKA (reference sequence). The ends lost 0 bases at V and 7 bases at J; junction bases unmatched: 12. The CDR3 is 15 amino acids. In nucleotides, the CDR3 is TGCAGTGCTAGAGAGTCTAGCGGTTGGGTAGCGGAGCAGTACTTC. Encoded protein: CSARESSGWVAEQYF.

This clonotype appeared many times. V is TRBV15 and J is TRBJ1-1; TRBD1 is a possible D gene (5 bases). Germline V gene sequence: CDR1 LNHNV, CDR2 YYDKDF (reference sequence). V was pared by 0 bases and J by 6 bases, with 8 bases between. This CDR3 contains 13 residues. The CDR3 bases are TGTGCCACCAGCAGAGATTGGGGGGCTGAAGCTTTCTTT. Amino acids: CATSRDWGAEAFF. Using reference TRBV15 and TRBJ1-1 for the parts outside the CDR3, the full variable domain is DAMVIQNPRYQVTQFGKPVTLSCSQTLNHNVMYWYQQKSSQAPKLLFHYYDKDFNNEADTPDNFQSRRPNTSFCFLDIRSPGLGDTAMYLCATSRDWGAEAFFGQGTRLTVV.